The source of this TCR beta chain is a study of Ad26.COV2.S vaccination and SARS-CoV-2 variants. Sequencing used immunoSEQ multiplex PCR; TCRdb keeps in-frame clones, though not all of them. The sample holds about 370,000 clones, 70% to 90% seen once. Between the trimmed V and J ends, which lost 2 bases and 2 bases, there was a span of 10 bases. Germline assignment: CDR1 LGHNA and CDR2 YSLEER. The CDR3 is 15 amino acids. Described treatment: 15 to 20 received Ad26.COV2.S at low or high dose, single or two shots; roughly five received placebo; per-sample allocation not given. Day 63 following the first vaccine or placebo injection was when the samples were taken. Recruitment in Boston yielded a donor of adult age, 18-55 years.

The rearrangement joins TRBV4-3 to TRBJ1-3; D possibly corresponds to TRBD1 (5 bases). This material consisted of peripheral blood, taken in a trial of Ad26.COV2.S vaccine versus placebo. The clonotype originates from a person between 18 and 60 years old who received the Ad26.COV2.S COVID-19 vaccine or a placebo. Written as DNA, the CDR3 is TGCGCCAGCAGCCAAAACCAGGGAGCTGGAAACACCATATATTTT. Translated, it gives CASSQNQGAGNTIYF.